This TCR beta chain was profiled in a study of T cell responses to AZD1222 COVID-19 vaccine. Study outcomes and limitations: Reportedly, nearly half the spike-specific TCRs target unmutated variant regions. Seropositive at baseline were only a handful of AZD1222 recipients. With two AZD1222 doses given, Spike-specific TCR breadth and depth both rose.

With regard to this clone: Its specificity is not known.

CDR3 length: 13 amino acids. V gave up 5 bases and J gave up 3 bases; unmatched junction bases: 3. Germline-derived CDR1 and CDR2 are MNHEY and SVGEGT. Measured with immunoSEQ multiplex PCR; TCRdb has only the in-frame clones, and not every one. The repertoire consists of about 260,000 clones, with 85% to 95% occurring once and the leading ten covering 0.5% to 0.65%. This sequence originates from an adult in good health. V and J are TRBV6-2 or TRBV6-3 and TRBJ2-7; TRBD1 aligns across 8 bases. Here the sequenced sample was peripheral blood, taken on day 0 of AZD1222 vaccination. CDR3 residues: CASSRTGSYEQYF. The CDR3 DNA follows: TGTGCCAGCAGTAGGACAGGGAGCTACGAGCAGTACTTC.